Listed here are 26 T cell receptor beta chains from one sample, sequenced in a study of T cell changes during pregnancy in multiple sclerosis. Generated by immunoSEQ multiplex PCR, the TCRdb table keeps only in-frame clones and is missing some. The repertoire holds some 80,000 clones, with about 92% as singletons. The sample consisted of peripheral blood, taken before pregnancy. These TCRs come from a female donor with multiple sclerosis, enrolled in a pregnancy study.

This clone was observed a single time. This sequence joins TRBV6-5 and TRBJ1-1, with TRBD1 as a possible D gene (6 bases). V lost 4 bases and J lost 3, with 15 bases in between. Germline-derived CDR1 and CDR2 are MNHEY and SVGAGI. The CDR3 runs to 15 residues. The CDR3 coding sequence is TGTGCCAGCAGTTGGGAACTGGGGGCTCACACTGAAGCTTTCTTT. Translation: CASSWELGAHTEAFF.

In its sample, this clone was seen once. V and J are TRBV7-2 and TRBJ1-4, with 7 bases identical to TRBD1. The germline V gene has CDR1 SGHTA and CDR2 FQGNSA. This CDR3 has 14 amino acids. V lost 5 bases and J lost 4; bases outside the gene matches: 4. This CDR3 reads CASSGDSLNEKLFF. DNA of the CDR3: TGTGCCAGCAGCGGGGACAGCCTTAATGAAAAACTGTTTTTT.

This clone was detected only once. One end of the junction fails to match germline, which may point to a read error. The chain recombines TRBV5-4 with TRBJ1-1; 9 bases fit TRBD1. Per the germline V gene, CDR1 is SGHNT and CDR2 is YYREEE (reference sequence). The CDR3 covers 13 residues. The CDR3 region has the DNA TGTGCCAGCAGCTCCGGGACAGGGTCAGAGAAGTCCTTT. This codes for CASSSGTGSEKSF.

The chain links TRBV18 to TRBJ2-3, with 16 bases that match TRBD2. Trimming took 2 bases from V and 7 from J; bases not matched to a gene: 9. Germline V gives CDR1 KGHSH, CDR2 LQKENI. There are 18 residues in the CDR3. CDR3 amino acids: CASSPIPAGLAGGNTQYF. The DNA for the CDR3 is TGTGCCAGCTCACCAATACCGGCGGGACTAGCGGGAGGGAATACGCAGTATTTT.

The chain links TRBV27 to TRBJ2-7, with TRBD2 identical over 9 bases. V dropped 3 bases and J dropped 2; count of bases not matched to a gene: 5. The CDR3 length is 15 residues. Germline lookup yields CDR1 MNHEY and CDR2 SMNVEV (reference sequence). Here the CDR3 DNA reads TGTGCCAGCAGTTTTAGCGGGAGTGGGGCCTACGAGCAGTACTTC. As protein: CASSFSGSGAYEQYF.

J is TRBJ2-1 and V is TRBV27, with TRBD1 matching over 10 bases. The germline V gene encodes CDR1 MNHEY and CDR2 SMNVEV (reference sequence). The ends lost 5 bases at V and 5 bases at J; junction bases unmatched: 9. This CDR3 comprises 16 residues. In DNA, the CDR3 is TGTGCCAGCAGTGATTTTAGACAGGGGGCAAACAATGAGCAGTTCTTC. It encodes CASSDFRQGANNEQFF.

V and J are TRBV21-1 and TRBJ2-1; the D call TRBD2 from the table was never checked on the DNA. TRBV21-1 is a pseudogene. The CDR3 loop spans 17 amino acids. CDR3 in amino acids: CASSGTSGPSSYNEQFF. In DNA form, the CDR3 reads TGTGCCAGCAGCGGGACTAGCGGGCCTAGCTCCTACAATGAGCAGTTCTTC.

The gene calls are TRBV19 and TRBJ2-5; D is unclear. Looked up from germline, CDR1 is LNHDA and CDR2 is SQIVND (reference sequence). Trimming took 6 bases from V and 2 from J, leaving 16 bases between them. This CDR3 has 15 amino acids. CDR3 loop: CASSPERGFQETQYF. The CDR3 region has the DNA TGTGCCAGTAGCCCCGAACGAGGTTTTCAAGAGACCCAGTACTTC.

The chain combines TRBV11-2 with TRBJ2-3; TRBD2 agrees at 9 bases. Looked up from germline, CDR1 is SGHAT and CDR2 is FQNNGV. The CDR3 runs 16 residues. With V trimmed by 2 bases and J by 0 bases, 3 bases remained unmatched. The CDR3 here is CASSLLAGASTDTQYF. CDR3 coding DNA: TGTGCCAGCAGCTTATTAGCGGGAGCTAGCACAGATACGCAGTATTTT.

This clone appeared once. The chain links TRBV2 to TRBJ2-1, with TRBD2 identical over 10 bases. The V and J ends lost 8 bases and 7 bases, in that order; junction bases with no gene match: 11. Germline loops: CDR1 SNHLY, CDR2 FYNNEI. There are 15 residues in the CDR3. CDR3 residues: CASGSGTSVANEQFF. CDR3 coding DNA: TGTGCCAGCGGATCCGGGACTAGCGTGGCGAATGAGCAGTTCTTC.

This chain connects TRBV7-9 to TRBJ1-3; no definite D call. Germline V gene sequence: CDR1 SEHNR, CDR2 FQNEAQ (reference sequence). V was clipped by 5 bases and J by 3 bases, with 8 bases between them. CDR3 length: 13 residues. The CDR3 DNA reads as TGTGCCAGCAGCCTCGGGGTTGGAAACACCATATATTTT. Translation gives CASSLGVGNTIYF.

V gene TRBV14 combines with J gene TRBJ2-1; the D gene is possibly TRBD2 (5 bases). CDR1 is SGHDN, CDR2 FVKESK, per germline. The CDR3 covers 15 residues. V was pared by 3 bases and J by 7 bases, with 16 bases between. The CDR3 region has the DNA TGTGCCAGCAGCCAGGGCGGTAAATGGAGGAATGAGCAGTTCTTC. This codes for CASSQGGKWRNEQFF.

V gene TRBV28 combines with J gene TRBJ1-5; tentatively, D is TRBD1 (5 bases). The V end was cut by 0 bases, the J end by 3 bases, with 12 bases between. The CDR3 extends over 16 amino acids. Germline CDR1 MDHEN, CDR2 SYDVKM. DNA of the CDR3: TGTGCCAGCAGTTTATGGCAGGGTGAGGTCAATCAGCCCCAGCATTTT. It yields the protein CASSLWQGEVNQPQHF.

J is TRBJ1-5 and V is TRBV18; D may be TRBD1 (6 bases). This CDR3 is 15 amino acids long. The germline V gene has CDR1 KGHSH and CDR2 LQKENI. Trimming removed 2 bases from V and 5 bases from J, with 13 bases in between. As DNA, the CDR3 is TGTGCCAGCTCACCAGTCCAGGGGTCAGATCAGCCCCAGCATTTT. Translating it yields CASSPVQGSDQPQHF.

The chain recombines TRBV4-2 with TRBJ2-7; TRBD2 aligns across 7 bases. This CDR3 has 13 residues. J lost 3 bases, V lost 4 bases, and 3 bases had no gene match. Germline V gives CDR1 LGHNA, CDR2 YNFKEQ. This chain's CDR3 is CASSPKRGYEQYF. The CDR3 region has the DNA TGTGCCAGCAGCCCGAAGCGGGGCTACGAGCAGTACTTC.

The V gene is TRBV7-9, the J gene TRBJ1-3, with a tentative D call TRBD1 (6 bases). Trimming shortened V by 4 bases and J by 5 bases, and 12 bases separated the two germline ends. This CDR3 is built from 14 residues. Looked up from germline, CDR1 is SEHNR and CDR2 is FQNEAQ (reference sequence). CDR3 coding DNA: TGTGCCAGCAGCTCTCAGGGGAGTAGAAACACCATATATTTT. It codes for CASSSQGSRNTIYF.

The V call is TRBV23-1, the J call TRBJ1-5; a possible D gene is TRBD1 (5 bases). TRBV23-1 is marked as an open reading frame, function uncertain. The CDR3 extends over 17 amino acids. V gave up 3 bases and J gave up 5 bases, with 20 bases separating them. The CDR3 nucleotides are TGCGCCAGCAGTCACCCCCACTACGGGGGAGGGCATCAGCCCCAGCATTTT. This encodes CASSHPHYGGGHQPQHF.

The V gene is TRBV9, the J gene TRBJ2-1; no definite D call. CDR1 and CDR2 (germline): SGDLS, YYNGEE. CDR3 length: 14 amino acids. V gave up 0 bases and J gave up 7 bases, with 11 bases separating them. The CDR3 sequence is CASSVETTRNEQFF. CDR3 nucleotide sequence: TGTGCCAGCAGCGTAGAGACCACGCGGAATGAGCAGTTCTTC.

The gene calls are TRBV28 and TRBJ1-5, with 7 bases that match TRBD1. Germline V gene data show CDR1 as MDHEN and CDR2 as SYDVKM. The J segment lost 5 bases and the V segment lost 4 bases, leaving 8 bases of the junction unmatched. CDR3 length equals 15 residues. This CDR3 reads CASSSDRVAYQPQHF. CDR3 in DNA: TGTGCCAGCAGTTCCGACAGGGTCGCGTATCAGCCCCAGCATTTT.

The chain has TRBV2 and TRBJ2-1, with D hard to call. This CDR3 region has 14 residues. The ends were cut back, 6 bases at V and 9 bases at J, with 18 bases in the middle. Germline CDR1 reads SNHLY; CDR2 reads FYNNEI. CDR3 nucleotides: TGTGCCAGCAGCCTCCCACCAGGTAACGGTGAGCAGTTCTTC. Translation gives CASSLPPGNGEQFF.

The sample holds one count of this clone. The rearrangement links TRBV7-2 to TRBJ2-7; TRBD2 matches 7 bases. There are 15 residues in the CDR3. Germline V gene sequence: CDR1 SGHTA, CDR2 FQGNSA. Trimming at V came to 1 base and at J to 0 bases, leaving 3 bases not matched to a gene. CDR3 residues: CASSLVGGPSYEQYF. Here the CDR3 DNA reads TGTGCCAGCAGCTTAGTGGGAGGGCCCTCCTACGAGCAGTACTTC.

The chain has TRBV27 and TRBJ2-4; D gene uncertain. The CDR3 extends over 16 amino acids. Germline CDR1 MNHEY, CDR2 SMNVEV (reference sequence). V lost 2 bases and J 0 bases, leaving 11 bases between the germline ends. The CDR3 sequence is CASSLMAVLAKNIQYF. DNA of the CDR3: TGTGCCAGCAGTTTAATGGCGGTACTAGCCAAAAACATTCAGTACTTC.

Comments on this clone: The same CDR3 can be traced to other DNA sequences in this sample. CDR3 DNA sequence: TGTGCCAGTAGTATAGGAGGGGGCAATACTGAAGCTTTCTTT. This translates into CASSIGGGNTEAFF. The gene calls are TRBV19 and TRBJ1-1, with 7 positions matching TRBD1. This CDR3 contains 14 residues. Per the germline V gene, CDR1 is LNHDA and CDR2 is SQIVND (reference sequence). Unmatched junction bases numbered 4, after V lost 1 base and J lost 5 bases. The full variable domain, with the rest looked up from reference TRBV19 and TRBJ1-1, is DGGITQSPKYLFRKEGQNVTLSCEQNLNHDAMYWYRQDPGQGLRLIYYSQIVNDFQKGDIAEGYSVSREKKESFPLTVTSAQKNPTAFYLCASSIGGGNTEAFFGQGTRLTVV.

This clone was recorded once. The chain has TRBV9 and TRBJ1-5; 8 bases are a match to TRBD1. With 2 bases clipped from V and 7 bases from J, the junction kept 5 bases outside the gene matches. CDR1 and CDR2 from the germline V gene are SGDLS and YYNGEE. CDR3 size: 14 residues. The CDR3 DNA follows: TGTGCCAGCAGCGTCGGACAGGGTGGCCAGCCCCAGCATTTT. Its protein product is CASSVGQGGQPQHF.

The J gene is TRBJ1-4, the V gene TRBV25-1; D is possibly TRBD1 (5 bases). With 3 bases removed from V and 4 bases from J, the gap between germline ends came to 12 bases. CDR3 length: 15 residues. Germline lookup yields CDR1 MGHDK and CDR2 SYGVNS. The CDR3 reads CASSELREVNEKLFF. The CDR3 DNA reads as TGTGCCAGCAGTGAGCTCAGGGAGGTTAATGAAAAACTGTTTTTT.

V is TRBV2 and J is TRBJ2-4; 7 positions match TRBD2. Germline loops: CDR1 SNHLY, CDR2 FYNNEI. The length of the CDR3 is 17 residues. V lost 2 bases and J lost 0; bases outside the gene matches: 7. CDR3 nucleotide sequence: TGTGCCAGCAGTGAACAAAAAGGACTAGGAGCCAAAAACATTCAGTACTTC. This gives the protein CASSEQKGLGAKNIQYF.